This record concerns one T cell receptor (beta chain) sequence. Its antigen is not identified. This specimen belongs to a study of T-cell reconstitution after alpha-beta-depleted transplantation in children. Overall study findings and caveats: When one year had passed after transplant, most T-cell counts and diversity came from newly produced T cells. TCRbeta diversity was high at day 60 in some patients (a result of surviving recipient T cells and thymic progenitors). After transplant, at about two months, alpha-beta T cells were reportedly derived from several hundred expanded graft clones.

A TCRbeta library incorporating unique molecular identifiers was prepared. Using its own MiXCR run on the PCR reads, TCRdb lists one record per CDR3 protein. The sample consists of 550,000 to 600,000 distinct CDR3 sequences, 23% of them appearing once. CDR3 length: 19 residues. V lost 5 bases, J lost 7 bases, and 18 bases stayed unmatched. Germline CDR1 SGHVS, CDR2 FNYEAQ. The V and J genes are TRBV7-6 and TRBJ2-3; 13 bases are shared with TRBD2. The source was PBMCs, mostly from graft donor cells, collected 360 days after TCRalphabeta/CD19-depleted stem cell transplant. The sequence was collected from a boy under three years old who had a stem cell transplant for acute myeloid leukemia, so the T cells may come from the graft donor. The CDR3: CASSQLAGTSGAWGNTQYF. The CDR3 coding sequence is TGTGCCAGCAGCCAGCTAGCCGGGACTAGCGGGGCTTGGGGGAATACGCAGTATTTT.